This TCR beta chain derives from a study of blood T cells in healthy people across ages. In the study overall: Template switching captured about one barcoded beta molecule per two T cells.

A second PCR, run for about 6 to 11 cycles, used a sample-barcoded 5' primer plus a J-beta primer mix. MiXCR was run by TCRdb on the 5' RACE reads, yielding one entry per CDR3 protein. This sample has 780,000 or so distinct CDR3 sequences, with less than 70% found just once. V shed 1 base and J 5 bases; nucleotides not matched to a gene: 17. The germline V gene has CDR1 SGHAT and CDR2 FQDESV (reference sequence). This CDR3 region has 19 residues. Peripheral blood from each donor was collected in a volume of about 10 milliliters. Sequenced material: blood. The TCR comes from a man older than 75 in good health. The J gene is TRBJ2-1, the V gene TRBV11-1, with 7 nucleotides matching TRBD1. The CDR3 sequence is CASSLEGHRGPPSDNEQFF. In DNA form, the CDR3 reads TGTGCCAGCAGCTTAGAGGGGCACAGGGGACCCCCGTCGGACAATGAGCAGTTCTTC.